These 17 T cell receptor beta chains came from one sample sequenced in a study of glioma-infiltrating T cells. TCR alpha and beta CDR3 regions were amplified from RNA using iRepertoire nested multiplex PCR. TCRdb used MiXCR to reprocess the multiplex PCR reads, holding one entry per CDR3 protein. The sample holds a few hundred thousand distinct CDR3 sequences, around 38% seen once. Sequencing was performed on glioma tissue, nonneoplastic brain tissue, or PBMCs (not recorded which). The receptor source for this set is a human donor with low-grade glioma or glioblastoma, undergoing nonglioma brain surgery, or in good health (not recorded which).

The V call is TRBV20-1, the J call TRBJ2-5; the D is unclear. CDR3 size: 13 residues. V lost 2 bases, J lost 1 base, and 8 bases lay in between. The V gene's germline CDR1 is DFQATT and CDR2 SNEGSKA (reference sequence). This chain's CDR3 is CSARWGVQETQYF. DNA for the CDR3: TGCAGTGCTAGATGGGGTGTCCAAGAGACCCAGTACTTC.

This clonotype was counted a few times. The chain couples TRBV20-1 to TRBJ2-1, with 11 bases identical to TRBD2. J was trimmed by 6 bases and V by 7 bases; bases with no gene match: 8. The CDR3 covers 14 residues. The germline V gene encodes CDR1 DFQATT and CDR2 SNEGSKA (reference sequence). The DNA for the CDR3 is TGCAGTGGCACCAAACTAGCGGGAGTCAATGAGCAGTTCTTC. Residues: CSGTKLAGVNEQFF.

With respect to this clonotype: A clone one base away is much larger, so this may be a read error. This CDR3 is CASSITQAPSSYNEQFF. The DNA of the CDR3 is TGTGCCAGTAGTATAACACAGGCCCCCAGCTCCTACAATGAGCAGTTCTTC. The rearrangement uses TRBV19 and TRBJ2-1, with a weak D call TRBD1 (5 bases). In germline, CDR1 is LNHDA, CDR2 SQIVND (reference sequence). The CDR3 is made up of 17 amino acids. V was pared by 2 bases and J by 0 bases, with 14 bases between.

The sample holds a few counts of this clonotype. V is TRBV28 and J is TRBJ1-1; 9 nucleotides match TRBD1. The length of the CDR3 is 16 residues. The germline gives CDR1 MDHEN, CDR2 SYDVKM. J was trimmed by 0 bases and V by 5 bases; bases with no gene match: 7. The CDR3: CASSGTGGELNTEAFF. The CDR3 nucleotides are TGTGCCAGCAGTGGCACAGGGGGCGAACTGAACACTGAAGCTTTCTTT.

This clonotype was recorded a few times. The chain links TRBV29-1 to TRBJ1-2; 7 bases map to TRBD1. Per germline, CDR1 SQVTM and CDR2 ANQGSEA. The CDR3 consists of 11 residues. Trimming cost V 8 bases and J 9 bases; bases outside gene matches: 9. The CDR3 DNA follows: TGCAGCACCCTGACAGGGATTAGCTACACCTTC. Its translation: CSTLTGISYTF. Looking up the rest from reference TRBV29-1 and TRBJ1-2 gives the full variable domain: SAVISQKPSRDICQRGTSLTIQCQVDSQVTMMFWYRQQPGQSLTLIATANQGSEATYESGFVIDKFPISRPNLTFSTLTVSNMSPEDSSIYLCSTLTGISYTFGSGTRLTVV.

The table lists this clonotype with many counts. The chain joins TRBV15 to TRBJ2-3; D tentatively reads TRBD1 or TRBD2 (5 bases each). The CDR3 spans 14 residues. Germline CDR1 is LNHNV and CDR2 is YYDKDF (reference sequence). The V and J ends lost 0 bases and 9 bases respectively, with 13 bases between them. Here the CDR3 reads CATSRDRGFETQYF. As DNA, the CDR3 is TGTGCCACCAGCAGAGATCGGGGCTTCGAGACGCAGTATTTT. Based on the CDR3 plus reference TRBV15 and TRBJ2-3, the full variable domain is DAMVIQNPRYQVTQFGKPVTLSCSQTLNHNVMYWYQQKSSQAPKLLFHYYDKDFNNEADTPDNFQSRRPNTSFCFLDIRSPGLGDTAMYLCATSRDRGFETQYFGPGTRLTVL.

Turning to this clonotype: This CDR3 is missing its conserved last phenylalanine or tryptophan, likely due to a read error. The rearrangement links TRBV20-1 to TRBJ2-2, with D perhaps matching TRBD1 or TRBD2 (5 bases each). The CDR3 is made up of 14 amino acids. With 3 bases removed from V and 2 bases from J, the gap between germline ends came to 10 bases. Per germline, CDR1 DFQATT and CDR2 SNEGSKA (reference sequence). The CDR3 DNA reads as TGCAGTGCTAGCGGGGCAGCCAACACCGGGGAGCTGTTTTAT. Translating gives CSASGAANTGELFY.

This clonotype occurred many times. This chain uses TRBV27 with TRBJ2-7; 7 bases map to TRBD2. Per the germline V gene, CDR1 is MNHEY and CDR2 is SMNVEV (reference sequence). The CDR3 extends over 12 amino acids. Trimming cost V 4 bases and J 5 bases; bases outside gene matches: 2. CDR3 DNA: TGTGCCAGCAGTTCGGGACTAAACGAGCAGTACTTC. Translation gives CASSSGLNEQYF.

DNA for the CDR3: TGTGCCAGCAGTGAAGGGACTAGCGGGAGCTCCTACAATGAGCAGTTCTTC. This sequence encodes CASSEGTSGSSYNEQFF. The chain is built from TRBV25-1 and TRBJ2-1; 14 nucleotides agree with TRBD2. Germline trimming cut 2 bases from V and 0 bases from J; bases unmatched to any gene: 0. This CDR3 spans 17 amino acids. CDR1 MGHDK and CDR2 SYGVNS come from the germline V gene.

The gene calls are TRBV2 and TRBJ2-6; D is unresolved. Trimming left V 4 bases short and J 0 bases short, with 4 bases between. This CDR3 contains 14 residues. Germline V gene data show CDR1 as SNHLY and CDR2 as FYNNEI. The chain's CDR3 is CASSVISGANVLTF. CDR3 DNA sequence: TGTGCCAGCAGTGTCATCTCTGGGGCCAACGTCCTGACTTTC. The entire variable domain, with the rest obtained from reference TRBV2 and TRBJ2-6, is as follows: EPEVTQTPSHQVTQMGQEVILRCVPISNHLYFYWYRQILGQKVEFLVSFYNNEISEKSEIFDDQFSVERPDGSNFTLKIRSTKLEDSAMYFCASSVISGANVLTFGAGSRLTVL.

This clonotype was observed at least ten times. The J gene is TRBJ2-7, the V gene TRBV6-2 or TRBV6-3, with TRBD2 identical over 7 bases. J lost 1 base, V lost 2 bases, and 17 bases had no gene match. The germline gives CDR1 MNHEY, CDR2 SVGEGT. The CDR3 loop spans 19 amino acids. The CDR3 loop reads CASSYKREERDPRSYEQYF. The CDR3 nucleotides read TGTGCCAGCAGTTACAAAAGGGAAGAGCGGGATCCCCGGTCCTACGAGCAGTACTTC.

The V gene is TRBV25-1, the J gene TRBJ1-6; D is possibly TRBD1 (6 bases). CDR3 length: 16 amino acids. Looked up from germline, CDR1 is MGHDK and CDR2 is SYGVNS. Trimming left V 5 bases short and J 0 bases short, with 11 bases between. The CDR3: CASSNTGSSYNSPLHF. CDR3 in DNA: TGTGCCAGCAGTAATACAGGGAGCTCCTATAATTCACCCCTCCACTTT.

This clonotype was counted between two and nine times. The J gene is TRBJ2-3, the V gene TRBV24-1; TRBD1 agrees at 8 bases. Trimming removed 6 bases from V and 5 bases from J; junction bases left unmatched: 9. This CDR3 region has 15 residues. CDR1 is KGHDR, CDR2 SFDVKD, per germline. The CDR3 protein is CATSSSGQGGDTQYF. The CDR3, as DNA: TGTGCCACCAGTAGTAGCGGACAGGGAGGAGATACGCAGTATTTT.

This clonotype appeared many times. The chain employs TRBV25-1 and TRBJ2-1; D unclear. The CDR3 loop spans 15 amino acids. V shed 4 bases and J shed 1 base, with 11 bases lying between them. Germline CDR1 and CDR2: MGHDK and SYGVNS. CDR3 amino acids: CASSVVGTSYNEQFF. Written as DNA, the CDR3 is TGTGCCAGCAGTGTAGTGGGTACTTCCTACAATGAGCAGTTCTTC.

This chain joins TRBV12-3 or TRBV12-4 and TRBJ1-1, with D unresolved. The ends were cut back, 2 bases at V and 3 bases at J, with 7 bases in the middle. The CDR3 is 13 amino acids. CDR3 DNA sequence: TGTGCCAGCAGTTTACAAGGGTACACTGAAGCTTTCTTT. Protein product: CASSLQGYTEAFF.

The gene calls are TRBV5-1 and TRBJ2-7; D is undetermined. Germline V gene lookup returns CDR1 SGHRS and CDR2 YFSETQ. V gave up 0 bases and J gave up 0 bases, with 7 bases separating them. The CDR3 is made up of 14 amino acids. Written as DNA, the CDR3 is TGCGCCAGCAGCTTGGATCATAGCTCCTACGAGCAGTACTTC. Its protein is CASSLDHSSYEQYF.

Turning to this clonotype: A much larger clone differs from this one at a single base, so this may be a read error. V gene TRBV27 combines with J gene TRBJ2-1, with TRBD2 as a possible D gene (5 bases). The closer fit of TRBJ2-7 to the DNA end suggests the J call may be wrong. The CDR3 length is 14 residues. Germline CDR1 is MNHEY and CDR2 is SMNVEV (reference sequence). The CDR3: CASSLAGLPPEQYF. The CDR3 DNA is TGTGCCAGCAGTTTAGCGGGCCTCCCTCCCGAGCAGTACTTC.